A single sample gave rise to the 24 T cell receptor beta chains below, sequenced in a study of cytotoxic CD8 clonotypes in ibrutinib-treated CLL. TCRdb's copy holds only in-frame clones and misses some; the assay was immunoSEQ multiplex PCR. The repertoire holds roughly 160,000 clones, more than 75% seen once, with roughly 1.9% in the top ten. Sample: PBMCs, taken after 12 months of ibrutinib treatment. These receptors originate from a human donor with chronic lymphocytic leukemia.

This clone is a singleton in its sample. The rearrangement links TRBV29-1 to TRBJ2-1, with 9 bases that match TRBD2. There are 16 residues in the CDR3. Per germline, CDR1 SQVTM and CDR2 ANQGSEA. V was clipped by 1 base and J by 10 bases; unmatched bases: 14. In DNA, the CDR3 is TGCAGCGTTGAAGGGCTCCGGTTCGCGGGGGGGCCGGAGCAGTTCTTC. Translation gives CSVEGLRFAGGPEQFF.

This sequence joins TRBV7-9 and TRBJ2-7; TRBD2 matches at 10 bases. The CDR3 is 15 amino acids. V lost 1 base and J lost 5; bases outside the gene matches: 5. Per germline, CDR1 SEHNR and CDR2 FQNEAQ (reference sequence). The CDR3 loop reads CASSLGSGRIDEQYF. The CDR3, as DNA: TGTGCCAGCAGCTTAGGTAGCGGGAGGATCGACGAGCAGTACTTC.

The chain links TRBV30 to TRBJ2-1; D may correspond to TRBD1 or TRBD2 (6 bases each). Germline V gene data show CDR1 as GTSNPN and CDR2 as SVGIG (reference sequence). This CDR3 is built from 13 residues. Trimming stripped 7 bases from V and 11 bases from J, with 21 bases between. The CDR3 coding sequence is TGTGCCTCCCCGGGACGGGGGCAGTTTAAGCAGTTCTTC. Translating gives CASPGRGQFKQFF.

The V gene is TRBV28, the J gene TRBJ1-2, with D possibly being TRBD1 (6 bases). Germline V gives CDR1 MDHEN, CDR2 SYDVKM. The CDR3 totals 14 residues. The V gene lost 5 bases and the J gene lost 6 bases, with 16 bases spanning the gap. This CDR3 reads CASSARGRTNGYTF. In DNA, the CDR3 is TGTGCCAGCAGTGCCAGGGGAAGGACTAATGGCTACACCTTC.

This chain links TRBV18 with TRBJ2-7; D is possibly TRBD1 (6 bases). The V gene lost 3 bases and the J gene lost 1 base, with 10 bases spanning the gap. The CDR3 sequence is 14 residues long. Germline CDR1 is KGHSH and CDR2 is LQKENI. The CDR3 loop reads CASSPQTGSYEQYF. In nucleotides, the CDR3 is TGTGCCAGCTCACCCCAGACAGGTTCCTACGAGCAGTACTTC.

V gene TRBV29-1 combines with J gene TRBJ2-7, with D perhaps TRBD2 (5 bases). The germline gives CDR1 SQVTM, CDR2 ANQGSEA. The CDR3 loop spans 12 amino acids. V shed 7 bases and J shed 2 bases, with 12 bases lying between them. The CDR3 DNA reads TGCAGCGCCGGAATCGGGACCTACGAGCAGTACTTC. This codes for CSAGIGTYEQYF.

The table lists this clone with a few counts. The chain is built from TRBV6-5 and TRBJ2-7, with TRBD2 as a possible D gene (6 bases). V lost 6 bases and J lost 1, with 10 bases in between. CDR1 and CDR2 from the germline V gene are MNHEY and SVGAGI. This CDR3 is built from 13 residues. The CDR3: CASSGSNSYEQYF. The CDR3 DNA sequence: TGTGCCAGCAGCGGGAGTAATTCCTACGAGCAGTACTTC.

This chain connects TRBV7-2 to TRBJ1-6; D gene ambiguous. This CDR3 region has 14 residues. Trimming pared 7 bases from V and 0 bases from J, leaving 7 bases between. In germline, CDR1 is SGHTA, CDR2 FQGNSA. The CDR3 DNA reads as TGTGCCAGCACTCGGGGCTCCTATAATTCACCCCTCCACTTT. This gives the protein CASTRGSYNSPLHF.

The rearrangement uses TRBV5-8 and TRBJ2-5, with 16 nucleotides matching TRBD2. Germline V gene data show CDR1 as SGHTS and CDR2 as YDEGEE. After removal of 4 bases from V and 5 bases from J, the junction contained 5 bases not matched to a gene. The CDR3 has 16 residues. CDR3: CASSGGLAGGQETQYF. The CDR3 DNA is TGTGCCAGCAGCGGGGGACTAGCGGGAGGGCAGGAGACCCAGTACTTC.

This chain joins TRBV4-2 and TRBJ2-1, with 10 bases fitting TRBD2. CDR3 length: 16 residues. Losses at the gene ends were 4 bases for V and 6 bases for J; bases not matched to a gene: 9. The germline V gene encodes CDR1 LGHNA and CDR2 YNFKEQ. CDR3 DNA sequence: TGTGCCAGCAGCCGACGGAGCGGGGGGGCCTCCAATGAGCAGTTCTTC. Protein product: CASSRRSGGASNEQFF.

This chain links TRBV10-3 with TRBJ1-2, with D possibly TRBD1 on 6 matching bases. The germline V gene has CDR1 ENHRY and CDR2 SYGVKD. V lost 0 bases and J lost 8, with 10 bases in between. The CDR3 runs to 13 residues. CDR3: CAISESGQNGYTF. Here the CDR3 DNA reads TGTGCCATCAGTGAGTCGGGACAAAACGGCTACACCTTC.

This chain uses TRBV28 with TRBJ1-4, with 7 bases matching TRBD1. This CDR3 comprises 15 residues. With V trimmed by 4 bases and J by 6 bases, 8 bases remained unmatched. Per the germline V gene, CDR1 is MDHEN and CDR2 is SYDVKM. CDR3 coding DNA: TGTGCCAGCAGTTGGTCGTGGACAGGCGATGAAAAACTGTTTTTT. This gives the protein CASSWSWTGDEKLFF. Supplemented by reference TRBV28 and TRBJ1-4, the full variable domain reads DVKVTQSSRYLVKRTGEKVFLECVQDMDHENMFWYRQDPGLGLRLIYFSYDVKMKEKGDIPEGYSVSREKKERFSLILESASTNQTSMYLCASSWSWTGDEKLFFGSGTQLSVL.

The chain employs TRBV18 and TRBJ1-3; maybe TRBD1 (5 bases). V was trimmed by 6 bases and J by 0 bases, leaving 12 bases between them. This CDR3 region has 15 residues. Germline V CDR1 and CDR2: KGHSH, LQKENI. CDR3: CASSSGQSSGNTIYF. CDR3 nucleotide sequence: TGTGCCAGCTCGTCAGGACAAAGCTCTGGAAACACCATATATTTT.

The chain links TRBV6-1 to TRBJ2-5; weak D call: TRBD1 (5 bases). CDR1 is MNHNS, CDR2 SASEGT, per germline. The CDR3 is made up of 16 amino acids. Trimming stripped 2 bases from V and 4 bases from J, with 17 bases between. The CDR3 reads CASSEISRWGRETQYF. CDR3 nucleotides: TGTGCCAGCAGTGAAATAAGCAGGTGGGGCCGAGAGACCCAGTACTTC.

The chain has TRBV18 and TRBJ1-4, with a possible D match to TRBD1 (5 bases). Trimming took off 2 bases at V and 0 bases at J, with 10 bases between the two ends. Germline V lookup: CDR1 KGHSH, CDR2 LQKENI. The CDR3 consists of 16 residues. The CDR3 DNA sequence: TGTGCCAGCTCACCAGGACAACCTACAACTAATGAAAAACTGTTTTTT. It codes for CASSPGQPTTNEKLFF.

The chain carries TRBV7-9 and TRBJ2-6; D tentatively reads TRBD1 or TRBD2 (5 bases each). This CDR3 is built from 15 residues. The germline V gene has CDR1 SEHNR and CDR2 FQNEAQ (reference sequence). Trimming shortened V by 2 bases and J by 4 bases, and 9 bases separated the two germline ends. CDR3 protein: CASSLRGVGANVLTF. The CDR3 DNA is TGTGCCAGCAGCTTAAGAGGGGTGGGGGCCAACGTCCTGACTTTC.

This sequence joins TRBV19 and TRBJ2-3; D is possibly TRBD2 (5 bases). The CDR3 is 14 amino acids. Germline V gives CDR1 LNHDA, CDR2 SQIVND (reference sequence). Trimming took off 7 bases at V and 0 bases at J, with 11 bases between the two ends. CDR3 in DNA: TGTGCCAGTAAGGAGGCACCTAGCACAGATACGCAGTATTTT. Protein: CASKEAPSTDTQYF.

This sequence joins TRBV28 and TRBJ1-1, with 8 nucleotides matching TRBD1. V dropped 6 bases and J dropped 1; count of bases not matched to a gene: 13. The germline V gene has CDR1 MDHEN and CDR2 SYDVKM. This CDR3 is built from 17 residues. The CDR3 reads CASRADRGLTRNTEAFF. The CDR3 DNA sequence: TGTGCCAGCAGGGCCGACAGGGGATTGACCAGGAACACTGAAGCTTTCTTT.

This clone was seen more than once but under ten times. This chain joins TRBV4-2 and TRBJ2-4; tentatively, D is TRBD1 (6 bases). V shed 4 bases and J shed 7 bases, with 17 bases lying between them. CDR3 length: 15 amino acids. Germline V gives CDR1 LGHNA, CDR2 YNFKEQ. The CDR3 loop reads CASSPSTVQGNIQYF. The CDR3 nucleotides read TGTGCCAGCAGCCCCTCAACCGTCCAGGGGAACATTCAGTACTTC.

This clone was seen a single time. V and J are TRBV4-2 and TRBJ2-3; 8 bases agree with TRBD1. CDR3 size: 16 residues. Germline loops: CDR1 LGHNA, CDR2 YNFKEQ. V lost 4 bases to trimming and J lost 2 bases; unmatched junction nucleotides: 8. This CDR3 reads CASSRTWGQATDTQYF. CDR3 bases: TGTGCCAGCAGCCGAACGTGGGGACAGGCCACAGATACGCAGTATTTT.

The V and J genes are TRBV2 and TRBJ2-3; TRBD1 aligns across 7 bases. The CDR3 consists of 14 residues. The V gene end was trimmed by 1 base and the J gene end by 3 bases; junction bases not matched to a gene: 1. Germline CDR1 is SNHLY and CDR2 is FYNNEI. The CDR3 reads CASSEEQGTDTQYF. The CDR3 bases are TGTGCCAGCAGTGAAGAACAGGGGACAGATACGCAGTATTTT.

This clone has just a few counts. The CDR3 is CASTPPGQGNEKLFF. As DNA, the CDR3 is TGTGCCAGCACCCCCCCCGGACAGGGGAATGAAAAACTGTTTTTT. This chain connects TRBV28 to TRBJ1-4; 9 bases align to TRBD1. CDR3 length equals 15 residues. From germline, CDR1 is MDHEN and CDR2 SYDVKM. Germline trimming cut 7 bases from V and 5 bases from J; bases unmatched to any gene: 8. The variable domain in full, completed from reference TRBV28 and TRBJ1-4, reads DVKVTQSSRYLVKRTGEKVFLECVQDMDHENMFWYRQDPGLGLRLIYFSYDVKMKEKGDIPEGYSVSREKKERFSLILESASTNQTSMYLCASTPPGQGNEKLFFGSGTQLSVL.

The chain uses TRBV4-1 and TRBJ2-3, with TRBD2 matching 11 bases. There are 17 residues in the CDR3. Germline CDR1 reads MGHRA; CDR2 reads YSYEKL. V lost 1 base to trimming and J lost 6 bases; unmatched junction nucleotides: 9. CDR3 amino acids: CASSQARSGGASDTQYF. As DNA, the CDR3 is TGCGCCAGCAGCCAAGCTCGTAGCGGGGGGGCTTCGGATACGCAGTATTTT.

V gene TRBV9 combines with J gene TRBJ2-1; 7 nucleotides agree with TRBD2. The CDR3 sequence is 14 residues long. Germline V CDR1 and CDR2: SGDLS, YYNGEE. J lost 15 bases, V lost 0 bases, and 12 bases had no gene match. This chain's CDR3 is CASSVDRHGGIPFF. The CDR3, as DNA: TGTGCCAGCAGCGTAGACCGCCACGGGGGGATTCCGTTCTTC. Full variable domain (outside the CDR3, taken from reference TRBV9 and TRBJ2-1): DSGVTQTPKHLITATGQRVTLRCSPRSGDLSVYWYQQSLDQGLQFLIQYYNGEERAKGNILERFSAQQFPDLHSELNLSSLELGDSALYFCASSVDRHGGIPFFGPGTRLTVL.